These 24 T cell receptor beta chains originate from one sample sequenced in a study of T cells after yellow fever vaccination (dated by TCRdb to 2018 to 2020). Library preparation was by 5' RACE. The sample was run on an Illumina HiSeq 2500. TCRdb itself trimmed the public reads at Q25 with fastp, ran MiXCR and retained productive beta chains. Rows with one shared CDR3 protein collapse into an entry with the most common genes and DNA. The sample table records roughly 250,000 distinct CDR3 sequences; approximately 12% of these occur just once. The ten largest account for less than 0.55% of the sample. Reading the label with the study, this specimen's treatment or condition is: live attenuated yellow fever vaccine strain. This sample comprised CD4+ T cells sorted from PBMCs, obtained 45 days after the yellow fever booster vaccination. These receptors all come from a man in his thirties or forties who received the YFV17D yellow fever vaccine.

This clonotype has only a few counts. The J gene is TRBJ2-7, the V gene TRBV10-2; 11 bases are a match to TRBD1. The CDR3 loop spans 16 amino acids. In germline, CDR1 is WSHSY, CDR2 SAAADI. The chain's CDR3 is CGTSDRGQLYGYEQYF. The CDR3 nucleotides read TGCGGTACTTCGGACAGGGGGCAACTTTATGGCTACGAGCAGTACTTC.

The chain is built from TRBV6-2 or TRBV6-3 and TRBJ2-7, with D uncertain. CDR1 MNHEY and CDR2 SVGEGT come from the germline V gene. The CDR3 has 12 amino acids. The V gene lost 6 bases and the J gene lost 2 bases, with 8 bases spanning the gap. The CDR3 DNA reads as TGTGCCAGCAGGACGGAAACCTACGAGCAGTACTTC. Its translation is CASRTETYEQYF.

The genes are TRBV28 and TRBJ1-3; the D is unclear. The germline CDR1 and CDR2 sequences are MDHEN and SYDVKM. Trimming took off 2 bases at V and 7 bases at J, with 3 bases between the two ends. The CDR3 has 11 amino acids. CDR3 DNA: TGTGCCAGCAGTTTAATGAACACCATATATTTT. Protein product: CASSLMNTIYF.

This clonotype showed up many times. This sequence joins TRBV29-1 and TRBJ2-4; no firm D call. Germline CDR1 SQVTM, CDR2 ANQGSEA. This CDR3 contains 12 residues. V was trimmed by 6 bases and J by 0 bases, leaving 6 bases between them. CDR3 coding DNA: TGCAGCGTGGGGTTAGCCAAAAACATTCAGTACTTC. Translated, it gives CSVGLAKNIQYF.

This clonotype has only a few counts. A read error may account for a junction end that differs from germline. The CDR3 here is CACSFTPPATSGAYEQYF. The DNA for the CDR3 is TGTGCCTGCAGTTTTACCCCTCCCGCGACTAGCGGGGCCTACGAGCAGTACTTC. The chain employs TRBV3-1 and TRBJ2-7; 11 positions agree with TRBD2. Germline assignment: CDR1 LGHDT and CDR2 YNNKEL (reference sequence). The CDR3 consists of 18 residues.

The V gene is TRBV28, the J gene TRBJ2-3, with TRBD2 matching 7 bases. The CDR3 length is 13 residues. Germline CDR1 is MDHEN and CDR2 is SYDVKM. The V segment lost 5 bases and the J segment 6 bases; nucleotides outside the gene matches: 5. The CDR3: CASSPLAPDTQYF. The CDR3 DNA follows: TGTGCCAGCAGTCCACTAGCGCCGGATACGCAGTATTTT.

This chain joins TRBV18 and TRBJ2-3; D is perhaps TRBD2 (5 bases). The V gene's germline CDR1 is KGHSH and CDR2 LQKENI. CDR3 size: 17 residues. Trimming cost V 1 base and J 1 base, with 15 bases left between them. The CDR3 region is CASSPLPSQKGTDTQYF. The CDR3 coding sequence is TGTGCCAGCTCACCACTTCCTAGCCAAAAAGGCACAGATACGCAGTATTTT.

This rearrangement joins TRBV6-6 to TRBJ1-3, with D possibly matching TRBD1 (6 bases). The CDR3 is made up of 13 amino acids. Germline CDR1 and CDR2: MNHNY and SVGAGI (reference sequence). V gave up 8 bases and J gave up 4 bases, with 12 bases separating them. The CDR3 nucleotides read TGTGCCAGCGACTCACAGGGAGGAAACACCATATATTTT. It codes for CASDSQGGNTIYF.

The CDR3 region has the DNA TGTGCCAGCAGGCCCTTACCCGGGACTAGCGGGAGGGACAATGAGCAGTTCTTC. Protein sequence: CASRPLPGTSGRDNEQFF. The chain uses TRBV6-2 or TRBV6-3 and TRBJ2-1; TRBD2 aligns across 16 bases. From germline, CDR1 is MNHEY and CDR2 SVGEGT. Trimming removed 6 bases from V and 5 bases from J; junction bases left unmatched: 10. The length of the CDR3 is 18 residues.

The chain joins TRBV20-1 to TRBJ1-5; 7 bases line up with TRBD1. The V gene's germline CDR1 is DFQATT and CDR2 SNEGSKA (reference sequence). The CDR3 loop spans 14 amino acids. The V and J ends lost 5 bases and 5 bases, in that order; junction bases with no gene match: 9. CDR3 in DNA: TGCAGTGCTCCAGGGGGGGGGCTTCATCAGCCCCAGCATTTT. As protein: CSAPGGGLHQPQHF.

This chain uses TRBV5-1 with TRBJ1-1; no firm D call. The germline V gene has CDR1 SGHRS and CDR2 YFSETQ. The V end lost 0 bases, the J end lost 1 base, and 13 bases lay between the germline ends. The CDR3 has 16 residues. The CDR3 DNA sequence: TGCGCCAGCAGCTTGGAAACGAGCTGGCCGAACACTGAAGCTTTCTTT. Amino acid sequence: CASSLETSWPNTEAFF.

This clonotype was found a few times. This chain connects TRBV24-1 to TRBJ2-5; D might be TRBD1 or TRBD2, each matching 6 bases. The germline V gene encodes CDR1 KGHDR and CDR2 SFDVKD. V was trimmed by 9 bases and J by 3 bases, leaving 19 bases between them. The CDR3 runs 15 residues. CDR3 sequence reads: CATSKGGSNEETQYF. CDR3 in DNA: TGTGCCACCTCCAAGGGGGGAAGTAACGAAGAGACCCAGTACTTC.

The V and J genes are TRBV5-1 and TRBJ1-5; D not resolved. Per the germline V gene, CDR1 is SGHRS and CDR2 is YFSETQ. The CDR3 length is 15 residues. V was cut by 3 bases and J by 0 bases, with 10 bases left in between. The CDR3 loop reads CASSSEGFSNQPQHF. CDR3 DNA sequence: TGCGCCAGCAGCTCGGAAGGGTTTAGCAATCAGCCCCAGCATTTT.

This clonotype was seen a few times. The V gene is TRBV4-1, the J gene TRBJ2-3; the match to TRBD1 covers 9 bases. V lost 4 bases, J lost 4 bases, and 9 bases stayed unmatched. The CDR3 contains 16 residues. Germline-derived CDR1 and CDR2 are MGHRA and YSYEKL. The CDR3 DNA reads as TGCGCCAGCAGCCCCCGGGACAGGGTTAGTGCAGATACGCAGTATTTT. Its translation is CASSPRDRVSADTQYF.

This clonotype showed up just a few times. For the CDR3, the DNA is TGTGCCAGCAGCTATCCAGTGAACACTGAAGCTTTCTTT. This codes for CASSYPVNTEAFF. The V and J genes are TRBV5-6 and TRBJ1-1; D not resolved. Germline CDR1 reads SGHDT; CDR2 reads YYEEEE. The CDR3 is 13 residues long. V was cut by 3 bases and J by 0 bases, with 6 bases left in between.

The chain carries TRBV11-2 and TRBJ2-6; D is perhaps TRBD2 (5 bases). This CDR3 comprises 14 residues. Germline V gene sequence: CDR1 SGHAT, CDR2 FQNNGV. V shed 8 bases and J shed 2 bases, with 10 bases lying between them. Written as DNA, the CDR3 is TGTGCCAGCCCCGGAGGCCCTGGGGCCAACGTCCTGACTTTC. It translates to CASPGGPGANVLTF.

The chain is built from TRBV5-1 and TRBJ2-3; D is perhaps TRBD2 (5 bases). There are 13 residues in the CDR3. Germline loops: CDR1 SGHRS, CDR2 YFSETQ. V was cut by 4 bases and J by 6 bases, with 12 bases left in between. The CDR3 region has the DNA TGCGCCAGCAGCGGACTCAATGCGGATACGCAGTATTTT. Its protein is CASSGLNADTQYF.

This clonotype was found a few times. The chain carries TRBV5-1 and TRBJ2-5; D is perhaps TRBD1 or TRBD2 (7 bases each). V shed 3 bases and J shed 10 bases, with 19 bases lying between them. CDR1 SGHRS and CDR2 YFSETQ come from the germline V gene. The CDR3 length is 14 residues. The CDR3 reads CASSSTQGGASQYF. In nucleotides, the CDR3 is TGCGCCAGCAGCTCAACTCAGGGGGGGGCGAGCCAGTACTTC. Together with reference TRBV5-1 and TRBJ2-5, the CDR3 gives the full variable domain: KAGVTQTPRYLIKTRGQQVTLSCSPISGHRSVSWYQQTPGQGLQFLFEYFSETQRNKGNFPGRFSGRQFSNSRSEMNVSTLELGDSALYLCASSSTQGGASQYFGPGTRLLVL.

V and J are TRBV20-1 and TRBJ1-2; a possible D gene is TRBD1 (5 bases). Trimming shortened V by 0 bases and J by 8 bases, and 13 bases separated the two germline ends. This CDR3 spans 13 amino acids. Germline CDR1 DFQATT, CDR2 SNEGSKA (reference sequence). For the CDR3, the DNA is TGCAGTGCTAGAGAACAGGCCCTCTGGGGCTACACCTTC. Translation gives CSAREQALWGYTF.

This clonotype was counted once. The DNA for the CDR3 is TGTGCCAGCAGCCAAGGGGCGAGACAGTGGAACACTGAAGCTTTCTTT. It encodes CASSQGARQWNTEAFF. This chain uses TRBV4-2 with TRBJ1-1; D possibly corresponds to TRBD1 (5 bases). V lost 1 base, J lost 1 base, and 13 bases lay in between. Germline CDR1 LGHNA, CDR2 YNFKEQ. The CDR3 contains 16 residues.

Regarding this clonotype: A single base separates this from a much larger clone, so it may be a read error. This sequence joins TRBV7-2 and TRBJ2-2; 16 positions agree with TRBD2. Germline CDR1 reads SGHTA; CDR2 reads FQGNSA. This CDR3 has 16 residues. The chain's CDR3 is CASRTGLAGGVGELLF. In DNA, the CDR3 is TGTGCCAGCAGAACGGGACTAGCGGGAGGGGTCGGGGAGCTGCTTTTT.

This clonotype was seen a few times. The chain employs TRBV2 and TRBJ2-7, with 7 bases fitting TRBD2. The germline V gene encodes CDR1 SNHLY and CDR2 FYNNEI. The CDR3 has 15 residues. Losses at the gene ends were 6 bases for V and 0 bases for J; bases not matched to a gene: 8. Here the CDR3 reads CASRLSGPSSYEQYF. The CDR3 DNA is TGTGCCAGCAGGCTTAGCGGGCCAAGCTCCTACGAGCAGTACTTC.

This clonotype occurred a few times. The V and J genes are TRBV12-3 or TRBV12-4 and TRBJ2-7; 8 positions match TRBD1. The CDR3 is made up of 14 amino acids. V lost 7 bases, J lost 6 bases, and 11 bases stayed unmatched. CDR3: CASTPRTGWLEQYF. CDR3 sequence (DNA): TGTGCCAGCACCCCCCGGACAGGGTGGCTCGAGCAGTACTTC.

In this sample, this clonotype turned up a few times. The chain employs TRBV11-2 and TRBJ2-5; no clear D gene. The CDR3 extends over 15 amino acids. Trimming removed 0 bases from V and 2 bases from J, with 10 bases in between. CDR1 SGHAT and CDR2 FQNNGV come from the germline V gene. CDR3 DNA: TGTGCCAGCAGCTTAGATCATACGGTGCAAGAGACCCAGTACTTC. Amino acid sequence: CASSLDHTVQETQYF. Full variable domain (rest looked up from reference TRBV11-2 and TRBJ2-5): EAGVAQSPRYKIIEKRQSVAFWCNPISGHATLYWYQQILGQGPKLLIQFQNNGVVDDSQLPKDRFSAERLKGVDSTLKIQPAKLEDSAVYLCASSLDHTVQETQYFGPGTRLLVL.